Listed below are T cell receptor beta chains from one sample, sequenced in a study of somatic mutations in cytotoxic T cells in rheumatoid arthritis. Sequencing was performed with immunoSEQ multiplex PCR; in TCRdb, only in-frame clones are kept and a portion is missing. The table lists 12,000 to 15,000 clones, about 81% of them singletons. Sequenced input: CD8+ T cells sorted from blood. These receptors were collected from an adult with rheumatoid arthritis. The CDR3 runs from the conserved cysteine through the conserved F or W. A D gene is named only where the DNA matches it firmly. Only some rows state a clone size, as once, few, many or a class for expanded clones.

clone_size d_call j_call v_call cdr3_aa cdr3_nt
. TRBD2 TRBJ2-5 TRBV5-6 CASSLGGEVETQYF TGTGCCAGCAGCCTCGGGGGGGAGGTAGAGACCCAGTACTTC
. . TRBJ1-1 TRBV4-1 CASSQDLGPPFGEAFF TGCGCCAGCAGCCAAGATCTAGGGCCCCCGTTTGGTGAAGCTTTCTTT
. . TRBJ2-7 TRBV5-1 CASSLEPFSSYEQYF TGCGCCAGCAGCTTGGAACCCTTCTCCTCCTACGAGCAGTACTTC
. TRBD2 TRBJ2-1 TRBV19 CASSKGLAGFYNEQFF TGTGCCAGTAGTAAAGGACTAGCGGGATTCTACAATGAGCAGTTCTTC
. . TRBJ1-5 TRBV9 CASSVGKGNQPQHF TGTGCCAGCAGCGTAGGAAAAGGGAATCAGCCCCAGCATTTT
. TRBD1 TRBJ1-5 TRBV6-1 CASSAGGGNQPQHF TGTGCCAGCAGTGCAGGGGGGGGGAATCAGCCCCAGCATTTT
. . TRBJ2-3 TRBV7-9 CASSTTVTDTQYF TGTGCCAGCAGCACCACAGTTACAGATACGCAGTATTTT
. TRBD2 TRBJ2-3 TRBV5-4 CASSSSGGSNTDTQYF TGTGCCAGCAGCTCTAGCGGGGGTTCAAACACAGATACGCAGTATTTT
. TRBD1 TRBJ2-2 TRBV23-1 CASGGTGGNTGELFF TGCGCCAGCGGCGGGACAGGAGGGAACACCGGGGAGCTGTTTTTT
. . TRBJ2-3 TRBV4-1 CASSQDLKDTQYF TGCGCCAGCAGCCAAGATCTTAAGGATACGCAGTATTTT
. TRBD2 TRBJ2-1 TRBV6-6 CASSYSLAETYNEQFF TGTGCCAGCAGTTACTCTCTAGCGGAGACCTACAATGAGCAGTTCTTC
. TRBD2 TRBJ2-3 TRBV19 CASSIGSGVDTQYF TGTGCCAGTAGTATAGGTAGCGGGGTGGATACGCAGTATTTT
. . TRBJ2-1 TRBV10-3 CAIGTSGSYNEQFF TGTGCCATCGGGACGTCCGGCTCCTACAATGAGCAGTTCTTC
few . TRBJ1-5 TRBV30 CAWSVRLGSGQDQPQHF TGTGCCTGGAGTGTACGGTTAGGCAGCGGCCAGGATCAGCCCCAGCATTTT
. . TRBJ2-7 TRBV11-2 CASSLVSFKGVEQYF TGTGCCAGCAGCTTAGTTTCTTTTAAAGGGGTCGAGCAGTACTTC
. . TRBJ2-7 TRBV5-1 CASSWGGYGEQYF TGCGCCAGCAGCTGGGGGGGCTACGGCGAGCAGTACTTC
. TRBD2 TRBJ2-5 TRBV6-1 CASSEGGLAYGPFGSWQETQYF TGTGCCAGCAGTGAAGGGGGACTAGCATATGGCCCCTTTGGATCCTGGCAAGAGACCCAGTACTTC
. . TRBJ1-3 TRBV9 CASSVGSSGNTIYF TGTGCCAGCAGCGTAGGTTCCTCTGGAAACACCATATATTTT
. . TRBJ2-5 TRBV7-8 CASSLVVRDSETQYF TGTGCCAGCAGCTTAGTTGTACGGGATTCAGAGACCCAGTACTTC
. TRBD1 TRBJ2-7 TRBV18 CASSPPTGSEQYF TGTGCCAGCTCACCACCGACAGGGAGCGAGCAGTACTTC
. . TRBJ1-2 TRBV4-3 CASSQALGGFSYGYTF TGCGCCAGCAGCCAAGCCCTGGGGGGCTTCAGCTATGGCTACACCTTC
. . TRBJ2-5 TRBV7-8 CASSSALGDQYF TGTGCCAGCAGCTCGGCCCTAGGGGACCAGTACTTC
. . TRBJ2-2 TRBV7-9 CASSPPRVGELFF TGTGCCAGCAGCCCCCCACGCGTCGGGGAGCTGTTTTTT
. . TRBJ2-1 TRBV18 CASSFDGTGARVRKFF TGTGCCAGCTCATTTGACGGGACGGGGGCTCGGGTTAGGAAGTTCTTC
. TRBD1 TRBJ1-1 TRBV7-9 CASSLGQGGWTEAFF TGTGCCAGCAGCTTGGGACAGGGAGGATGGACTGAAGCTTTCTTT
. . TRBJ1-4 TRBV21-1 CASSKGGTGGPNEKLFF TGTGCCAGCAGCAAAGGGGGGACAGGGGGGCCTAATGAAAAACTGTTTTTT
. . TRBJ1-5 TRBV28 CASSFRRSREPQHF TGTGCCAGCAGTTTTCGCCGGTCTAGGGAGCCCCAGCATTTT
few TRBD1 TRBJ2-2 TRBV7-6 CASSVGTGSGELFF TGTGCCAGCAGCGTCGGGACAGGGTCCGGGGAGCTGTTTTTT
few . TRBJ1-2 TRBV28 CASSLIREPEGHYGYTF TGTGCCAGCAGTTTAATCAGGGAGCCAGAGGGGCACTATGGCTACACCTTC
once . TRBJ2-7 TRBV27 CASSLSGIYEQYF TGTGCCAGCAGTTTATCAGGGATCTACGAGCAGTACTTC
. . TRBJ2-5 TRBV2 CASSTDGSGETQYF TGTGCCAGCAGTACGGACGGGTCGGGAGAGACCCAGTACTTC
. TRBD1 TRBJ1-2 TRBV30 CAWSVGTGDGYTF TGTGCCTGGAGTGTAGGAACAGGGGATGGCTACACCTTC
. . TRBJ2-5 TRBV18 CASSTPSQETQYF TGTGCCAGCTCAACCCCAAGCCAAGAGACCCAGTACTTC
. TRBD1 TRBJ2-7 TRBV28 CASRPPGTGSYEQYF TGTGCCAGCAGACCCCCCGGGACAGGGTCCTACGAGCAGTACTTC
. . TRBJ2-7 TRBV7-6 CASSLAQGEKYEQYF TGTGCCAGCAGCTTAGCGCAAGGGGAGAAGTACGAGCAGTACTTC
. TRBD2 TRBJ2-1 TRBV10-3 CAISPGTSGSRYNEQFF TGTGCCATCAGCCCCGGGACTAGCGGGAGTAGGTACAATGAGCAGTTCTTC
few . TRBJ1-6 TRBV19 CASTAREDSPLHF TGTGCCAGTACTGCCAGGGAAGATTCACCCCTCCACTTT
. . TRBJ2-1 TRBV7-9 CASSVTEQFF TGTGCCAGCAGCGTAACTGAGCAGTTCTTC
. . TRBJ2-7 TRBV6-1 CASSETLGLPGEQYF TGTGCCAGCAGTGAGACCTTAGGGCTCCCTGGCGAGCAGTACTTC
. . TRBJ2-7 TRBV2 CASRAQAQGAEQYF TGTGCCAGCAGGGCCCAGGCCCAAGGGGCCGAGCAGTACTTC
. . TRBJ2-1 TRBV11-3 CASSPDSGEQFF TGTGCCAGCAGCCCGGACAGCGGTGAGCAGTTCTTC
hyperexpanded . TRBJ1-2 TRBV5-6 CASSLSGQNNYGYTF TGTGCCAGCAGCTTAAGCGGACAGAATAACTATGGCTACACCTTC
. . TRBJ1-3 TRBV2 CASSEMRDSGNTIYF TGTGCCAGCAGTGAAATGAGGGACTCTGGAAACACCATATATTTT
. . TRBJ2-7 TRBV5-4 CASSGGGGLYEQYF TGTGCCAGCAGCGGAGGGGGGGGCCTCTACGAGCAGTACTTC
. . TRBJ2-1 TRBV28 CASSVDGSEQFF TGTGCCAGCAGTGTTGATGGCTCTGAGCAGTTCTTC
. . TRBJ2-1 TRBV4-1 CASSQDQGTLWNEQFF TGCGCCAGCAGCCAAGATCAGGGGACCCTATGGAATGAGCAGTTCTTC
. . TRBJ1-6 TRBV28 CASSVDRLGKGNSPLHF TGTGCCAGCAGTGTCGACAGGTTGGGTAAGGGTAATTCACCCCTCCACTTT
. TRBD2 TRBJ2-7 TRBV7-9 CASSPTSGSYEQYF TGTGCCAGCAGCCCAACCAGCGGGAGTTACGAGCAGTACTTC
. TRBD1 TRBJ2-2 TRBV5-8 CASSQGTGFPGELFF TGTGCCAGCAGCCAAGGGACAGGGTTCCCCGGGGAGCTGTTTTTT
. TRBD2 TRBJ2-3 TRBV7-9 CASSPAGSGSPDTQYF TGTGCCAGCAGCCCCGCAGGTAGCGGGAGTCCCGATACGCAGTATTTT
. . TRBJ2-4 TRBV5-5 CASSPPGDVDIQYF TGTGCCAGCAGCCCACCAGGGGACGTGGACATTCAGTACTTC
. TRBD2 TRBJ2-7 TRBV7-9 CASKGLAHYEQYF TGTGCCAGCAAAGGACTAGCGCACTACGAGCAGTACTTC
. . TRBJ2-7 TRBV14 CASRAYEQYF TGTGCCAGCAGGGCCTACGAGCAGTACTTC